Here is one TCR beta chain with its context. Treatment of the sample: oral pan-JAK inhibitor, 5-10 mg twice daily. The authors extracted RNA and reverse transcribed it into cDNA as the sequencing template. TCRdb's table, derived via immunoSEQ multiplex PCR, lists solely in-frame clones and lacks some. The sample holds a few hundred thousand clones, roughly two fifths seen once. This entry comes from a study of CD8+ T cells in alopecia areata. The material was CD4+ T cells sorted from blood, obtained around week 30, from a patient treated with tofacitinib. The TCR originated in a human donor with alopecia areata.

CDR3 loop: CASSPGNTDTQYF. In nucleotides, the CDR3 is TGTGCCAGTAGTCCCGGGAACACAGATACGCAGTATTTT. The V and J genes are TRBV19 and TRBJ2-3; D is possibly TRBD2 (5 bases). The CDR3 is made up of 13 amino acids. Germline values: CDR1 LNHDA, CDR2 SQIVND (reference sequence). The V end was cut by 5 bases, the J end by 2 bases, with 8 bases between. Supplemented by reference TRBV19 and TRBJ2-3, the full variable domain reads DGGITQSPKYLFRKEGQNVTLSCEQNLNHDAMYWYRQDPGQGLRLIYYSQIVNDFQKGDIAEGYSVSREKKESFPLTVTSAQKNPTAFYLCASSPGNTDTQYFGPGTRLTVL.